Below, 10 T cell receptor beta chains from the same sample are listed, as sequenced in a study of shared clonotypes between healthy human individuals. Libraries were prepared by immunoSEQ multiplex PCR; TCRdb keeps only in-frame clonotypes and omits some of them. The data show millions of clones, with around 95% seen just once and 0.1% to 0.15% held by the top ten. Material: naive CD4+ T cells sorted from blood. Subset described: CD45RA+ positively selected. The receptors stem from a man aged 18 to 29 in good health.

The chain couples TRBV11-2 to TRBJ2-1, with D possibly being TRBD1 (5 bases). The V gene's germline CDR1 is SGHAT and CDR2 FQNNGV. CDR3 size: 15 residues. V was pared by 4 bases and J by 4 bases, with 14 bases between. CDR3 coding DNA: TGTGCCAGCAGCTCCCCTCAGGGTAGGTACAATGAGCAGTTCTTC. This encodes CASSSPQGRYNEQFF. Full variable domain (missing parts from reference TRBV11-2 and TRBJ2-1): EAGVAQSPRYKIIEKRQSVAFWCNPISGHATLYWYQQILGQGPKLLIQFQNNGVVDDSQLPKDRFSAERLKGVDSTLKIQPAKLEDSAVYLCASSSPQGRYNEQFFGPGTRLTVL.

In DNA, the CDR3 is TGTGCCAGCTCAGCCCCTTGGACCCTCCACTTT. Its protein product is CASSAPWTLHF. The V gene is TRBV6-6, the J gene TRBJ1-6; D remains ambiguous. CDR1 and CDR2 from the germline V gene are MNHNY and SVGAGI (reference sequence). V gave up 8 bases and J gave up 14 bases, with 13 bases separating them. The CDR3 consists of 11 residues.

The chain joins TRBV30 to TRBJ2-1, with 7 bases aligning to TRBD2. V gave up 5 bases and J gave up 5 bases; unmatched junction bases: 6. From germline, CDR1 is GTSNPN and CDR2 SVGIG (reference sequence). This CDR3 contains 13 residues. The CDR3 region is CAWCQRENNEQFF. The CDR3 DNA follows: TGTGCCTGGTGTCAGCGGGAAAACAATGAGCAGTTCTTC.

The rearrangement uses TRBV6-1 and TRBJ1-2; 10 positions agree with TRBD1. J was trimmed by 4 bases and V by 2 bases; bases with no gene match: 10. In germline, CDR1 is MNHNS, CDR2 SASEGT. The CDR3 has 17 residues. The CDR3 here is CASSELGGTGALYGYTF. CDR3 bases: TGTGCCAGCAGTGAATTAGGGGGGACAGGGGCGCTCTATGGCTACACCTTC.

The CDR3 region is CASSYGMGRYEQYF. The CDR3 bases are TGTGCCAGCAGTTACGGCATGGGGCGTTACGAGCAGTACTTC. The chain has TRBV6-6 and TRBJ2-7; a possible D gene is TRBD1 (5 bases). Trimming took 2 bases from V and 4 from J, leaving 12 bases between them. The CDR3 is 14 amino acids. CDR1 is MNHNY, CDR2 SVGAGI, per germline (reference sequence).

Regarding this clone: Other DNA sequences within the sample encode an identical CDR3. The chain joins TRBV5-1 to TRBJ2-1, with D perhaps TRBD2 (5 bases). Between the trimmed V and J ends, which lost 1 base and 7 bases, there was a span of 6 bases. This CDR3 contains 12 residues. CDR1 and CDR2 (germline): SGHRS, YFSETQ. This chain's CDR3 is CASSLPGNEQFF. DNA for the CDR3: TGCGCCAGCAGCTTGCCGGGGAATGAGCAGTTCTTC. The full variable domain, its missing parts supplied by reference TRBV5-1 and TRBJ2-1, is KAGVTQTPRYLIKTRGQQVTLSCSPISGHRSVSWYQQTPGQGLQFLFEYFSETQRNKGNFPGRFSGRQFSNSRSEMNVSTLELGDSALYLCASSLPGNEQFFGPGTRLTVL.

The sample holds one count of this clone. The CDR3 DNA reads TGTGCCAGCAGCGGACGAGGGGGAGCTAGCACAGATACGCAGTATTTT. Protein sequence: CASSGRGGASTDTQYF. The chain joins TRBV9 to TRBJ2-3; D perhaps matches TRBD1 (6 bases). Per germline, CDR1 SGDLS and CDR2 YYNGEE. CDR3 size: 16 residues. Deletions cut 3 bases from V and 0 bases from J, with 14 bases between. Full variable domain (outside the CDR3, taken from reference TRBV9 and TRBJ2-3): DSGVTQTPKHLITATGQRVTLRCSPRSGDLSVYWYQQSLDQGLQFLIQYYNGEERAKGNILERFSAQQFPDLHSELNLSSLELGDSALYFCASSGRGGASTDTQYFGPGTRLTVL.

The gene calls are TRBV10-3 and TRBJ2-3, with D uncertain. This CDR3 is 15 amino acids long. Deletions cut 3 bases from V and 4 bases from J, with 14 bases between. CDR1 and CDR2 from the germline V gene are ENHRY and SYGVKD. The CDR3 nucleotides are TGTGCCATCAGTGACCGGGCCTATCGCCCAGATACGCAGTATTTT. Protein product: CAISDRAYRPDTQYF.

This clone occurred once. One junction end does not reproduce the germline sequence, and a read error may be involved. CDR3 sequence reads: CASSPGQGGNGYTF. DNA for the CDR3: TGTGCTAGCAGCCCGGGACAGGGGGGTAATGGCTACACCTTC. The chain carries TRBV7-7 and TRBJ1-2; 11 nucleotides align to TRBD1. This CDR3 has 14 amino acids. Germline CDR1 reads SSHAT; CDR2 reads FNYEAQ (reference sequence).

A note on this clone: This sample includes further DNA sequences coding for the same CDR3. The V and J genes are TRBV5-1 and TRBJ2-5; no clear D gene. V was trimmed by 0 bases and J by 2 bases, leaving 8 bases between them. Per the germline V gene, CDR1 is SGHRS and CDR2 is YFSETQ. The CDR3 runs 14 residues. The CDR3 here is CASSLATAQETQYF. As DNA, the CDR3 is TGCGCCAGCAGCTTGGCCACAGCACAAGAGACCCAGTACTTC.